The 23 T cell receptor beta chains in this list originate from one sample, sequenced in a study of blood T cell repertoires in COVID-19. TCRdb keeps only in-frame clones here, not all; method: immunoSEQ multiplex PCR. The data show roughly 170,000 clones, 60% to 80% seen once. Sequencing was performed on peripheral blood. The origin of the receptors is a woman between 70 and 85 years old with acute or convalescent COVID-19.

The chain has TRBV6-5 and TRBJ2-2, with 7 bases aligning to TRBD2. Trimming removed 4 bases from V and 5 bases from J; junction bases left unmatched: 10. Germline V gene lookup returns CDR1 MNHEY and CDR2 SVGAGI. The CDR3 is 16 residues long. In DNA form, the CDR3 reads TGTGCCAGCAGTTTGACTAGCCGGGGCGGAACCGGGGAGCTGTTTTTT. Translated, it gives CASSLTSRGGTGELFF.

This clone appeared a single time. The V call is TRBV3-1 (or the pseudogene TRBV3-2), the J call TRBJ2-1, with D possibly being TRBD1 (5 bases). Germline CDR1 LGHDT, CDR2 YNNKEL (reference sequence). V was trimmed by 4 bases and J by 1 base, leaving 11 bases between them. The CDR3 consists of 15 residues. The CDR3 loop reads CASSRRVQSYNEQFF. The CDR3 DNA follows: TGTGCCAGCAGCCGCAGGGTCCAGTCCTACAATGAGCAGTTCTTC.

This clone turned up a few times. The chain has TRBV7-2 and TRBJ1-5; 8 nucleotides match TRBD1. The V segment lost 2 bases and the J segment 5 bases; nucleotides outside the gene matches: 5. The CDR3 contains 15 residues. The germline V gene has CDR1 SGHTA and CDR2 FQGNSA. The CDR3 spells CASSLMPGGYQPQHF. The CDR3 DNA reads TGTGCCAGCAGCTTAATGCCAGGGGGCTATCAGCCCCAGCATTTT.

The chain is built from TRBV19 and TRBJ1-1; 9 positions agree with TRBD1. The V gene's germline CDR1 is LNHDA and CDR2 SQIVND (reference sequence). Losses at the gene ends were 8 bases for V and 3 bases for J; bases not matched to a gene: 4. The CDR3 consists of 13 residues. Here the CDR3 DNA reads TGTGCCAGTGGGGACAGGGAGGACACTGAAGCTTTCTTT. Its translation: CASGDREDTEAFF.

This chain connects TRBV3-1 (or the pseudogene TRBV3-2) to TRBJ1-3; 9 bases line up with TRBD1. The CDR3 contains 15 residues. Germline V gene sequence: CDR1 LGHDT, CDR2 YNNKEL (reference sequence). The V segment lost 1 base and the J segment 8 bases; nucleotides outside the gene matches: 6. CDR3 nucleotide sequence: TGTGCCAGCAGCCAAGCCAACAGGGGGCTAGACACCATATATTTT. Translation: CASSQANRGLDTIYF.

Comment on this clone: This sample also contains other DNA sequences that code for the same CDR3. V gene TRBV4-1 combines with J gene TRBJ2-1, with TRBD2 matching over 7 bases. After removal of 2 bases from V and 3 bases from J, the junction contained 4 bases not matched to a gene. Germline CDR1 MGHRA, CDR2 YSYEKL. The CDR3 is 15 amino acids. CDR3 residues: CASSQTSGVYNEQFF. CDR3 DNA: TGCGCCAGCAGCCAAACCAGCGGGGTCTACAATGAGCAGTTCTTC.

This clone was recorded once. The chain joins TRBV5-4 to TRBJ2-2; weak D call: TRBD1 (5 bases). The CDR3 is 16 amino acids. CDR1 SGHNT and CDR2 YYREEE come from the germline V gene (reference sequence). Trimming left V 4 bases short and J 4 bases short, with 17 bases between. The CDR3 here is CASSGHQGVFTGELFF. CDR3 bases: TGTGCCAGCAGCGGCCATCAAGGGGTGTTCACCGGGGAGCTGTTTTTT.

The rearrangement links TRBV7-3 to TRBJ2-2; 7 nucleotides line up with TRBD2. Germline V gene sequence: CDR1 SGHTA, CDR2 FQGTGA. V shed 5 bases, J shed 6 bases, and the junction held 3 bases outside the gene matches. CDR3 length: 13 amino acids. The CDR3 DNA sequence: TGTGCCAGCAGCCAGACTAGCCCCGGGGAGCTGTTTTTT. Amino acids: CASSQTSPGELFF.

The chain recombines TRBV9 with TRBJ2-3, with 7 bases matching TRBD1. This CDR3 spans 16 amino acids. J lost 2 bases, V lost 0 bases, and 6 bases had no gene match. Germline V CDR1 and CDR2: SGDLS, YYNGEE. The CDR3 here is CASSVEAGGTTDTQYF. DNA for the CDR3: TGTGCCAGCAGCGTAGAGGCAGGGGGTACCACAGATACGCAGTATTTT.

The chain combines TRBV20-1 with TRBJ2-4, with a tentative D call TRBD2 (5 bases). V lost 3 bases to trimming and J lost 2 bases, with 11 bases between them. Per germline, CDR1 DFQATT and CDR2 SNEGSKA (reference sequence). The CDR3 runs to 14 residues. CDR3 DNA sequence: TGCAGTGCTAGTCGGGCTAGCACCAAAAACATTCAGTACTTC. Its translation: CSASRASTKNIQYF.

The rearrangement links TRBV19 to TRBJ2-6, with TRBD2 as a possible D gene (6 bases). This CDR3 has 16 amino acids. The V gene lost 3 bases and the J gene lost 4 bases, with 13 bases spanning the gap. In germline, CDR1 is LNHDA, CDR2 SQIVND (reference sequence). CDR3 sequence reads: CASSIYGEEGANVLTF. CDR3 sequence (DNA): TGTGCCAGTAGTATCTACGGGGAGGAGGGGGCCAACGTCCTGACTTTC.

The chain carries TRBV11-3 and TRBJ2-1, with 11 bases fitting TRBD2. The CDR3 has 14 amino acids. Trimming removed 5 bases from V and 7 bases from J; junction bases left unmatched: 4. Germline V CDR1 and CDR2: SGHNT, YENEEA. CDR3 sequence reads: CASSRGLAENEQFF. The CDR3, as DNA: TGTGCCAGCAGCCGGGGACTAGCGGAAAATGAGCAGTTCTTC.

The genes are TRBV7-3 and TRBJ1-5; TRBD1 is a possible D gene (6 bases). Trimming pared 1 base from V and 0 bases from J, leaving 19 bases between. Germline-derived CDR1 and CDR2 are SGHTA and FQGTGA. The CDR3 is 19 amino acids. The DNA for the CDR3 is TGTGCCAGCAGCTTAAGTGGCACAGGGAAAAGAGATAGCAATCAGCCCCAGCATTTT. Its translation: CASSLSGTGKRDSNQPQHF.

The CDR3 DNA sequence: TGTGCCAGCAGTGAGGCAGCCCATAGCAATCAGCCCCAGCATTTT. Protein product: CASSEAAHSNQPQHF. The V gene is TRBV6-2 or TRBV6-3, the J gene TRBJ1-5; the D is unclear. V was shortened by 5 bases and J by 0 bases, with 11 bases between the two germline ends. Germline V gene lookup returns CDR1 MNHEY and CDR2 SVGEGT. This CDR3 comprises 15 residues.

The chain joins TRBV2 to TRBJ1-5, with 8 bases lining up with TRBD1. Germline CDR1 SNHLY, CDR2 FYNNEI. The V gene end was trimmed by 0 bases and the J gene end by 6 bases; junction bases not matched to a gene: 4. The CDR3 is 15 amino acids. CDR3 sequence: CASSEAGQAFQPQHF. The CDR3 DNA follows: TGTGCCAGCAGTGAAGCGGGACAGGCCTTTCAGCCCCAGCATTTT.

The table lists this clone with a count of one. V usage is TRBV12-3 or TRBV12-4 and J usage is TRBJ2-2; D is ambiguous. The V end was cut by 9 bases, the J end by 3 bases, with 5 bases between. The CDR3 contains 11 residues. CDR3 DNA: TGTGCCAGTTCGTACACCGGGGAGCTGTTTTTT. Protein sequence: CASSYTGELFF.

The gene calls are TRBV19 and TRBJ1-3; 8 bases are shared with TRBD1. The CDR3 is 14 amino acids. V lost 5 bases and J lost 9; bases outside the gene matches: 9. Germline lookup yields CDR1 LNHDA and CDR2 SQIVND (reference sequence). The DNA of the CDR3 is TGTGCCAGTAGTGGGACAGGCGGAGTCAGCACCATATATTTT. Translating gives CASSGTGGVSTIYF.

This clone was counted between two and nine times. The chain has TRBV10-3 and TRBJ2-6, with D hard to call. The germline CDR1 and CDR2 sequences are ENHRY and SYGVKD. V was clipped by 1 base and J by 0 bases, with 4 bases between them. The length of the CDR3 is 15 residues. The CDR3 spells CAISEWSSGANVLTF. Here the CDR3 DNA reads TGTGCCATCAGTGAGTGGAGCTCTGGGGCCAACGTCCTGACTTTC.

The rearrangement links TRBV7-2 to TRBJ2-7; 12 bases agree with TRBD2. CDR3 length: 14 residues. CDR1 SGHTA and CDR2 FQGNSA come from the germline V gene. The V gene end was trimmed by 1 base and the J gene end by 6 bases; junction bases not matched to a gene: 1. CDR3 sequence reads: CASSLGLAGAEQYF. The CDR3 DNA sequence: TGTGCCAGCAGCTTAGGACTAGCGGGAGCCGAGCAGTACTTC.

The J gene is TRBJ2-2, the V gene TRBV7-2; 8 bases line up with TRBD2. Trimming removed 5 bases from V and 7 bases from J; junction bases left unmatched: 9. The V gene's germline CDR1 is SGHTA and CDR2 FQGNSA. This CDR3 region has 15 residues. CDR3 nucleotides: TGTGCCAGCAGCATAGGGACTAGATCTAACGGGGAGCTGTTTTTT. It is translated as CASSIGTRSNGELFF.

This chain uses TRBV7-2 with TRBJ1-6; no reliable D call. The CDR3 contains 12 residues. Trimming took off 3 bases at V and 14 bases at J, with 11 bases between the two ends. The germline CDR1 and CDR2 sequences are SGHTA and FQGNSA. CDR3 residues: CASSFQKEALHF. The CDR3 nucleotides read TGTGCCAGCAGCTTTCAAAAAGAGGCCCTCCACTTT.

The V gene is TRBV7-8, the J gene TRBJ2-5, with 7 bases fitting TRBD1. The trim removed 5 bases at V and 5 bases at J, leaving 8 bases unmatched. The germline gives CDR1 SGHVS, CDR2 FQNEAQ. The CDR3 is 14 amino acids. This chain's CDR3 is CASSHPSRGETQYF. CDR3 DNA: TGTGCCAGCAGCCACCCCAGCAGGGGGGAGACCCAGTACTTC.

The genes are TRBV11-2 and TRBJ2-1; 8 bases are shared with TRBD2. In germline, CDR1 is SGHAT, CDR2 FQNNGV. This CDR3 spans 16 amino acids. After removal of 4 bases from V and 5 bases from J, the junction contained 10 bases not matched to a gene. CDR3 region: CASSSIASGLNNEQFF. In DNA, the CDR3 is TGTGCCAGCAGCTCAATCGCTAGCGGGCTAAACAATGAGCAGTTCTTC.